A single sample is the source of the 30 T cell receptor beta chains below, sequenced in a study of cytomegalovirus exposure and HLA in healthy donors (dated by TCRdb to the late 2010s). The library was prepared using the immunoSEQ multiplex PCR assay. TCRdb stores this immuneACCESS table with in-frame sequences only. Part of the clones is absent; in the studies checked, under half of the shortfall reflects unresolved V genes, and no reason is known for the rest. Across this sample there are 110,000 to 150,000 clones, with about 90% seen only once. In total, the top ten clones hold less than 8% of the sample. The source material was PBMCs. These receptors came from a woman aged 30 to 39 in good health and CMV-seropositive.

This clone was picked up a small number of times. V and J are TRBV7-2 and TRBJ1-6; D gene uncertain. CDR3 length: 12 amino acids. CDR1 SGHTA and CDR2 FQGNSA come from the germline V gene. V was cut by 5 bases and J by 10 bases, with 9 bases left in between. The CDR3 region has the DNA TGTGCCAGCAGCCATACGAGCTCACCCCTCCACTTT. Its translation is CASSHTSSPLHF. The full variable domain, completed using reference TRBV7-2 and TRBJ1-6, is GAGVSQSPSNKVTEKGKDVELRCDPISGHTALYWYRQSLGQGLEFLIYFQGNSAPDKSGLPSDRFSAERTGGSVSTLTIQRTQQEDSAVYLCASSHTSSPLHFGNGTRLTVT.

The CDR3 sequence is CASSGGNREGTQYF. The CDR3 DNA is TGTGCCAGCAGTGGAGGAAACAGGGAGGGGACCCAGTACTTC. This chain links TRBV6-1 with TRBJ2-5; weak D call: TRBD2 (7 bases). Germline V gene sequence: CDR1 MNHNS, CDR2 SASEGT. This CDR3 spans 14 amino acids. V lost 4 bases and J lost 7, with 16 bases in between.

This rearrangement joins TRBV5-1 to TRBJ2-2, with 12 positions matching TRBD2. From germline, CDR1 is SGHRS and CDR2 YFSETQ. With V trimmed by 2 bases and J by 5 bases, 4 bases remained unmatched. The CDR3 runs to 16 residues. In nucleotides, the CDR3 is TGCGCCAGCAGCTTTAGACTAGCGGGAGCTACCGGGGAGCTGTTTTTT. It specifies CASSFRLAGATGELFF.

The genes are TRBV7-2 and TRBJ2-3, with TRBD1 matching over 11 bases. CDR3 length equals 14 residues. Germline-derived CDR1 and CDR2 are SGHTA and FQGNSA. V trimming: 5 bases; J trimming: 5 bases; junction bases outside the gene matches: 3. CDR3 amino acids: CASSPGQGVDTQYF. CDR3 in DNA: TGTGCCAGCAGCCCGGGACAGGGGGTAGATACGCAGTATTTT.

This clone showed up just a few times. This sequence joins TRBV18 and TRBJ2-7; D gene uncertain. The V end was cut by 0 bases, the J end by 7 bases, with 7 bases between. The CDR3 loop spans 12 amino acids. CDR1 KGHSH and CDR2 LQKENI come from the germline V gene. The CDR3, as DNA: TGTGCCAGCTCACCACCGTCTCGGGAGCAGTACTTC. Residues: CASSPPSREQYF.

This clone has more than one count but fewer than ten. For the CDR3, the DNA is TGTGCCAGCAGCGCCTTCACACCGGGGACCGGGGAGCTGTTTTTT. It specifies CASSAFTPGTGELFF. V and J are TRBV6-1 and TRBJ2-2; D is perhaps TRBD2 (5 bases). The length of the CDR3 is 15 residues. Germline values: CDR1 MNHNS, CDR2 SASEGT. The V end was cut by 6 bases, the J end by 5 bases, with 16 bases between.

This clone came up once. CDR3 region: CASSQWTGPNQPQHF. CDR3 coding DNA: TGCGCCAGCAGCCAATGGACAGGGCCCAATCAGCCCCAGCATTTT. This chain uses TRBV4-1 with TRBJ1-5; 8 nucleotides align to TRBD1. The CDR3 consists of 15 residues. Trimming at V came to 2 bases and at J to 3 bases, leaving 3 bases not matched to a gene. CDR1 MGHRA and CDR2 YSYEKL come from the germline V gene.

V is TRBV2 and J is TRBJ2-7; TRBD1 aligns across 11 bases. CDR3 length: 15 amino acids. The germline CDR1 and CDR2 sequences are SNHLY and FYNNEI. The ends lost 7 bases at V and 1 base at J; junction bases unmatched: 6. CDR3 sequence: CASKRDRGYSYEQYF. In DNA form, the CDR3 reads TGTGCCAGCAAGAGGGACAGGGGGTATTCCTACGAGCAGTACTTC. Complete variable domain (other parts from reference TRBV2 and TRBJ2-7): EPEVTQTPSHQVTQMGQEVILRCVPISNHLYFYWYRQILGQKVEFLVSFYNNEISEKSEIFDDQFSVERPDGSNFTLKIRSTKLEDSAMYFCASKRDRGYSYEQYFGPGTRLTVT.

CDR3 DNA sequence: TGTGCCAGCAGTTTTGGCAGCGTTTCCTACAATGAGCAGTTCTTC. It encodes CASSFGSVSYNEQFF. The J gene is TRBJ2-1, the V gene TRBV28; D is unclear. CDR3 length equals 15 residues. Germline loops: CDR1 MDHEN, CDR2 SYDVKM. V gave up 3 bases and J gave up 1 base, with 10 bases separating them.

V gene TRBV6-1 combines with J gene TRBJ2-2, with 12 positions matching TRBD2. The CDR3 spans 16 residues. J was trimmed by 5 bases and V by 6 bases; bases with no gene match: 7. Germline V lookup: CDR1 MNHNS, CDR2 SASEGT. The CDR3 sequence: CASRELAGGWTGELFF. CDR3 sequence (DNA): TGTGCCAGCAGGGAACTAGCGGGGGGATGGACCGGGGAGCTGTTTTTT.

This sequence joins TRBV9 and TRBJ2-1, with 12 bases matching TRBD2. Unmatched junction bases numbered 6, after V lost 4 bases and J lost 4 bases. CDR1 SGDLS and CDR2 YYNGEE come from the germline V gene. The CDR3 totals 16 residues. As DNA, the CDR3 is TGTGCCAGCAGCCCTTGGACTAGCGGGGTGTACAATGAGCAGTTCTTC. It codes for CASSPWTSGVYNEQFF.

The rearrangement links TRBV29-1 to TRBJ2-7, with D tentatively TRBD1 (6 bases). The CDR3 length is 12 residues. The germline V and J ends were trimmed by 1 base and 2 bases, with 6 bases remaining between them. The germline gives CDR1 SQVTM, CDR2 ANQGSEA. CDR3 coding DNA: TGCAGCGTTGAAGGGACAGCCTACGAGCAGTACTTC. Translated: CSVEGTAYEQYF.

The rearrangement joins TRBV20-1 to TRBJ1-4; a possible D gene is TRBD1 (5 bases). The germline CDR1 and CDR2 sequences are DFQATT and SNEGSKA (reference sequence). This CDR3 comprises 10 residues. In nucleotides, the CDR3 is TGCAGCGCCAGGGCCGAAAAACTGTTTTTT. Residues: CSARAEKLFF.

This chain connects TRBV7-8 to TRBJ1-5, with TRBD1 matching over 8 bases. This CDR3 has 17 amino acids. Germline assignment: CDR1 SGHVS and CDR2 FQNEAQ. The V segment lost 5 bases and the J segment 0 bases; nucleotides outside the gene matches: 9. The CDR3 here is CASSRTGRPNSNQPQHF. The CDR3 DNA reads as TGTGCCAGCAGCCGGACAGGGCGGCCAAATAGCAATCAGCCCCAGCATTTT.

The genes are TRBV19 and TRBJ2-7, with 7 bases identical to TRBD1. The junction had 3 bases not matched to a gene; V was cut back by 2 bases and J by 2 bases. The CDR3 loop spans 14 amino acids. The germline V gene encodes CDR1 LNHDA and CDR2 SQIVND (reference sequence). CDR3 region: CASSITGQTYEQYF. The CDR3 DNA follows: TGTGCCAGTAGTATAACGGGACAGACCTACGAGCAGTACTTC.

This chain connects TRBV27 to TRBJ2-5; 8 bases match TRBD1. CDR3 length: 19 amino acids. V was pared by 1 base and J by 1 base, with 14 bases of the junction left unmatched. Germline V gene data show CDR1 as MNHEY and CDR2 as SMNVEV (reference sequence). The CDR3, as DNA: TGTGCCAGCAGTTTATTCTCCGGAGGACAGGGAAAATTCCAAGAGACCCAGTACTTC. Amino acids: CASSLFSGGQGKFQETQYF.

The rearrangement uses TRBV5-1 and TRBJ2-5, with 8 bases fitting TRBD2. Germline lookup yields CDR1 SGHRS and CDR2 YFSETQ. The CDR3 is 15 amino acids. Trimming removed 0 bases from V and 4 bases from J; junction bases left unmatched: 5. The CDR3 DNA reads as TGCGCCAGCAGCTTGGCGGGGGGGCCGGGAGAGACCCAGTACTTC. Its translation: CASSLAGGPGETQYF.

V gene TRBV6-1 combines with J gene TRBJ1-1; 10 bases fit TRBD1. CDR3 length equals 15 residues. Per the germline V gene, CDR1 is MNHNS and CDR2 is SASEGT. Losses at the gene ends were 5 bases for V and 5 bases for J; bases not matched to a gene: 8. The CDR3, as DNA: TGTGCCAGCAGTAGACAGGGGGCACGGGGGACTGAAGCTTTCTTT. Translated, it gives CASSRQGARGTEAFF.

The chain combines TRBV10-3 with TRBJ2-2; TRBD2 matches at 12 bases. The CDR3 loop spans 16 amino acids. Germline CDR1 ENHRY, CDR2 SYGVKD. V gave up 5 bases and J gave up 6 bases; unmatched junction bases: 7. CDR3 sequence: CAISLTSGSGAGELFF. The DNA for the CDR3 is TGTGCCATCAGTTTGACTAGCGGGAGTGGGGCCGGGGAGCTGTTTTTT.

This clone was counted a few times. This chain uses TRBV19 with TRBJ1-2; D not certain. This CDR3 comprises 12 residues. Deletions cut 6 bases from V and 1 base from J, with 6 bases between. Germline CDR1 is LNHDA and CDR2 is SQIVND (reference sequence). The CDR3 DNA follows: TGTGCCAGTAGGCACAGTAACTATGGCTACACCTTC. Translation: CASRHSNYGYTF.

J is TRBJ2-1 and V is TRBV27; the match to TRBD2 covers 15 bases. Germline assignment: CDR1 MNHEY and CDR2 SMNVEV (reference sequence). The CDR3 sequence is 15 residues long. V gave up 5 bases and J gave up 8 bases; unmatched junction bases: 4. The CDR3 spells CASSQRTSGRDEQFF. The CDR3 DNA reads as TGTGCCAGCAGTCAGAGGACTAGCGGGAGGGATGAGCAGTTCTTC.

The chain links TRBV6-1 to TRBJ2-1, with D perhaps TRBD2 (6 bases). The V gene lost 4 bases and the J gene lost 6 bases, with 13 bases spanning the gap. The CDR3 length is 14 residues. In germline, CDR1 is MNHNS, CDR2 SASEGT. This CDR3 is CASSVPGSRNEQFF. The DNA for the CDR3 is TGTGCCAGCAGTGTTCCCGGGAGCCGCAATGAGCAGTTCTTC.

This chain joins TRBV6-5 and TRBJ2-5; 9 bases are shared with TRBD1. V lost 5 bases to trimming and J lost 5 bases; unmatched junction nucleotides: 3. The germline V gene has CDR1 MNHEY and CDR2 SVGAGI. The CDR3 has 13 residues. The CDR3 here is CASSNRGHETQYF. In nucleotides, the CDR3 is TGTGCCAGCAGTAACAGGGGGCACGAGACCCAGTACTTC.

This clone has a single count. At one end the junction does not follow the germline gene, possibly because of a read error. The chain's CDR3 is CASSLTRDREHF. The CDR3 DNA follows: TGCGCCAGCAGCCTGACCCGGGACAGGGAGCATTTT. The chain is built from TRBV5-1 and TRBJ2-3, with 9 nucleotides matching TRBD1. The germline CDR1 and CDR2 sequences are SGHRS and YFSETQ. This CDR3 comprises 12 residues.

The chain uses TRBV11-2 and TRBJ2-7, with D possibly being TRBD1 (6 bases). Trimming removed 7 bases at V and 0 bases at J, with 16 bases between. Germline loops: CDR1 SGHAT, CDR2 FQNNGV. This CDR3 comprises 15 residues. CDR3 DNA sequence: TGTGCCAGCAAAGACCTGAGGGGGAGCTCCTACGAGCAGTACTTC. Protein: CASKDLRGSSYEQYF.

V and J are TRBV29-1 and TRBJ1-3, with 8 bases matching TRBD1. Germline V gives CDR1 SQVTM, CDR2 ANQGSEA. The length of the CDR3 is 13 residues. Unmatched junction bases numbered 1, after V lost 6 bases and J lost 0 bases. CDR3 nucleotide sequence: TGCAGCGTGACAGGGGACTCTGGAAACACCATATATTTT. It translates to CSVTGDSGNTIYF.

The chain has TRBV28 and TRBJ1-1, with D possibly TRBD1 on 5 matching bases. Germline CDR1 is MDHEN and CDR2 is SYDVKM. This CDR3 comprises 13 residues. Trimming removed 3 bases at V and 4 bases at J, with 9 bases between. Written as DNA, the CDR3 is TGTGCCAGCAGTTTCGGGAGGGGCACTGAAGCTTTCTTT. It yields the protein CASSFGRGTEAFF.

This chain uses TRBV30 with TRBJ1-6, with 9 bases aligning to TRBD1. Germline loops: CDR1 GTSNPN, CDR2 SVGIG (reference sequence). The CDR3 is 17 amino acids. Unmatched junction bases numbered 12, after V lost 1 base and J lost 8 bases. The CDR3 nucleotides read TGTGCCTGGAGTGAGGGCCCGGGACAGGGAATTTATTCACCCCTCCACTTT. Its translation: CAWSEGPGQGIYSPLHF.

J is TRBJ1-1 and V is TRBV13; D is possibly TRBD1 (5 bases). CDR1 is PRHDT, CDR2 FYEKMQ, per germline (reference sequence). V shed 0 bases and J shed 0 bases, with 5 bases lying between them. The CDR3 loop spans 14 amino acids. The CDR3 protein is CASSLGGLNTEAFF. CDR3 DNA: TGTGCCAGCAGCTTAGGGGGGCTGAACACTGAAGCTTTCTTT.

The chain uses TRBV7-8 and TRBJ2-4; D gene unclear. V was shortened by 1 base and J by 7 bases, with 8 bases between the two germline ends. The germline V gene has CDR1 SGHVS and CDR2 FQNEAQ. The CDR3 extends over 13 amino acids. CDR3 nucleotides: TGTGCCAGCAGCTTAGGATCCCAGAACATTCAGTACTTC. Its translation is CASSLGSQNIQYF.